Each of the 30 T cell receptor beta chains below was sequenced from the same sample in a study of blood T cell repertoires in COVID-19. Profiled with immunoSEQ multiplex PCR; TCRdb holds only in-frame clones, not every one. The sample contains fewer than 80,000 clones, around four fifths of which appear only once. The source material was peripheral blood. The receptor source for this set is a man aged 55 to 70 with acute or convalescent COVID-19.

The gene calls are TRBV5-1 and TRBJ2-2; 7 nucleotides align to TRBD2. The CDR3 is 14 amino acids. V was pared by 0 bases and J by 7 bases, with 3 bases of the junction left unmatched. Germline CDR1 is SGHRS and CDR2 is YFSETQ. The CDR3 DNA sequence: TGCGCCAGCAGCTTGGTTCCTAGCGGCGGGGAGCTGTTTTTT. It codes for CASSLVPSGGELFF.

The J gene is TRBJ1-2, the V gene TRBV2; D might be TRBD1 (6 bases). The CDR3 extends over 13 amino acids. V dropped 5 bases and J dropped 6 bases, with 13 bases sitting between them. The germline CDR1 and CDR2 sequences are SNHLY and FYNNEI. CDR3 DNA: TGTGCCAGCAGTTTACAGGGTTTTAATGGCTACACCTTC. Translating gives CASSLQGFNGYTF.

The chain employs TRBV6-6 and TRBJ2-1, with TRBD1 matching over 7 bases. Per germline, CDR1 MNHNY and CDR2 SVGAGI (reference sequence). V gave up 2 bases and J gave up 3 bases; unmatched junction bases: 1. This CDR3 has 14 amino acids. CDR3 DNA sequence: TGTGCCAGCAGTTACCGGGACAGCTACAATGAGCAGTTCTTC. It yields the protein CASSYRDSYNEQFF.

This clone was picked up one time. The CDR3 is CASSLIDEQFF. DNA for the CDR3: TGTGCCAGCAGCTTAATCGATGAGCAGTTCTTC. The chain is built from TRBV11-2 and TRBJ2-1; D is unclear. V was cut by 2 bases and J by 8 bases, with 4 bases left in between. Germline V gene data show CDR1 as SGHAT and CDR2 as FQNNGV. This CDR3 comprises 11 residues.

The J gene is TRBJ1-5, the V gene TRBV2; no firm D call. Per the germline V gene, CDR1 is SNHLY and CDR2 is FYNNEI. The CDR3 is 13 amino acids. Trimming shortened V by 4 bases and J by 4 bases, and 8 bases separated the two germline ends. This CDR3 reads CASSGQKNQPQHF. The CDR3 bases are TGTGCCAGCAGTGGGCAGAAAAATCAGCCCCAGCATTTT.

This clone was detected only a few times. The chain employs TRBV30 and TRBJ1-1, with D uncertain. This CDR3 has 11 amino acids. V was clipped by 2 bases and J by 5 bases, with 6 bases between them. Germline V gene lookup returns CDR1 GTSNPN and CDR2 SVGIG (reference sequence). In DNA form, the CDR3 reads TGTGCCTGGAGTAGAGGGACTGAAGCTTTCTTT. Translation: CAWSRGTEAFF.

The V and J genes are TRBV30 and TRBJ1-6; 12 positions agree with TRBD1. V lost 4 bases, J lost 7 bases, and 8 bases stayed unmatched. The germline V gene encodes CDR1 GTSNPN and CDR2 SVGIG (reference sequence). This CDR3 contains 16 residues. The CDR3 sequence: CAWTPRDRGRNSPLHF. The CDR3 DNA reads TGTGCCTGGACCCCCCGGGACAGGGGGCGAAATTCACCCCTCCACTTT.

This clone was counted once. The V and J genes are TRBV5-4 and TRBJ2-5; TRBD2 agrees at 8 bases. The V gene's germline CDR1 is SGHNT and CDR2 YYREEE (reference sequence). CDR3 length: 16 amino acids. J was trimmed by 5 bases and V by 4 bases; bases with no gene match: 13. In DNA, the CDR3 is TGTGCCAGCAGCCCGCTAGTGGCGGGGGGTAGCGAGACCCAGTACTTC. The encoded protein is CASSPLVAGGSETQYF.

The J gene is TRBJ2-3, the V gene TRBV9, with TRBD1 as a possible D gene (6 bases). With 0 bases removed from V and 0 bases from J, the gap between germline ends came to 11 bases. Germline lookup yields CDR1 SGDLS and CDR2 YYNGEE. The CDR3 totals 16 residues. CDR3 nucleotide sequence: TGTGCCAGCAGCGTAGGGACAGCCCCTAGCACAGATACGCAGTATTTT. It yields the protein CASSVGTAPSTDTQYF. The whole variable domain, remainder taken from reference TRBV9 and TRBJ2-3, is DSGVTQTPKHLITATGQRVTLRCSPRSGDLSVYWYQQSLDQGLQFLIQYYNGEERAKGNILERFSAQQFPDLHSELNLSSLELGDSALYFCASSVGTAPSTDTQYFGPGTRLTVL.

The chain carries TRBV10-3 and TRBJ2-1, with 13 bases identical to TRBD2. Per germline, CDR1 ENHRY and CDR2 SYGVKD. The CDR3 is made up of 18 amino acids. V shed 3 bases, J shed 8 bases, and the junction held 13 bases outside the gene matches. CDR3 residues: CAISDPSRTSGSEDEQFF. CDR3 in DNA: TGTGCCATCAGTGACCCCTCGAGGACTAGCGGGAGTGAGGATGAGCAGTTCTTC.

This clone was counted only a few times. The chain's CDR3 is CASTLSGVPNEQFF. The CDR3 coding sequence is TGTGCCAGCACTCTTTCAGGGGTACCCAATGAGCAGTTCTTC. This chain joins TRBV5-6 and TRBJ2-1, with D possibly TRBD1 on 6 matching bases. The length of the CDR3 is 14 residues. CDR1 is SGHDT, CDR2 YYEEEE, per germline. Trimming removed 6 bases from V and 6 bases from J, with 16 bases in between.

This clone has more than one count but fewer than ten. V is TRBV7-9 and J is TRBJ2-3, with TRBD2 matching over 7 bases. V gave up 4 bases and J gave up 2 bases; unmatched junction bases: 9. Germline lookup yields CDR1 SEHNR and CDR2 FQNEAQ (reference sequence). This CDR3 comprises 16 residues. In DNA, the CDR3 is TGTGCCAGCAGCTATTACTCGGGGGGAACCACAGATACGCAGTATTTT. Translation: CASSYYSGGTTDTQYF.

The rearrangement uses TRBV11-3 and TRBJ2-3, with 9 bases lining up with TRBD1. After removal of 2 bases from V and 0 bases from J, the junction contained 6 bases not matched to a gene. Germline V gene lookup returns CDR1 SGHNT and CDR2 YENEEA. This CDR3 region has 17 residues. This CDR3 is CASSLRTGASSTDTQYF. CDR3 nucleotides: TGTGCCAGCAGCTTAAGGACAGGGGCTTCTAGCACAGATACGCAGTATTTT.

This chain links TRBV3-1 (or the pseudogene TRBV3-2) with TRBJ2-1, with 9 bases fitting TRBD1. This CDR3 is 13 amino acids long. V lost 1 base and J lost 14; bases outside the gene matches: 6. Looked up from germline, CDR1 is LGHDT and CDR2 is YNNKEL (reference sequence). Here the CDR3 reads CASSQVTGGDEFF. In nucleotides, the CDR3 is TGTGCCAGCAGCCAAGTGACAGGGGGGGACGAGTTCTTC.

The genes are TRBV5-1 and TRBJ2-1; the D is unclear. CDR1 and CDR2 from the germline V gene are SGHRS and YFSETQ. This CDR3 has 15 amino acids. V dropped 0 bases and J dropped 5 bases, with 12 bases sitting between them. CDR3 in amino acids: CASSLDPSEDNEQFF. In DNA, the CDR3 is TGCGCCAGCAGCTTGGACCCGAGCGAAGACAATGAGCAGTTCTTC.

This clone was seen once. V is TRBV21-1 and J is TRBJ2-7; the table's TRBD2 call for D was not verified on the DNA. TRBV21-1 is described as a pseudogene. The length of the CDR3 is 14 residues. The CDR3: CASQDRRISYEQYV. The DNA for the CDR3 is TGTGCCAGCCAGGACCGGAGGATATCCTACGAGCAGTACGTC.

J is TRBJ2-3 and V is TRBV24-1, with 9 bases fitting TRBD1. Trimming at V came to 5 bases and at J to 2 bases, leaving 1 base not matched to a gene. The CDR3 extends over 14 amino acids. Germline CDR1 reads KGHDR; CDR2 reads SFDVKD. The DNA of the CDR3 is TGTGCCACCAGTGGGGACAGGGACACAGATACGCAGTATTTT. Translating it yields CATSGDRDTDTQYF.

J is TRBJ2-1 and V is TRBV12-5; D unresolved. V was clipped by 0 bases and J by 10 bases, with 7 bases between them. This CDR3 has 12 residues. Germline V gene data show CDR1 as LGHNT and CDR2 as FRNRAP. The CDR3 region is CASGLVLWEQFF. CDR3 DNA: TGTGCTAGTGGTTTGGTACTCTGGGAGCAGTTCTTC.

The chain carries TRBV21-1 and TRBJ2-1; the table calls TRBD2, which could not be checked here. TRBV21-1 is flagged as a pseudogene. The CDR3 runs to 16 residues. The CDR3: CASSKRMRDYLHEQFF. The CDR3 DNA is TGTGCCAGCAGCAAGCGGATGCGGGACTACCTCCATGAGCAGTTCTTC.

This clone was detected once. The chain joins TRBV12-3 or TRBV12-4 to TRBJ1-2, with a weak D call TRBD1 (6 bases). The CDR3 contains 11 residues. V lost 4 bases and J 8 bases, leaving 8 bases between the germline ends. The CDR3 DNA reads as TGTGCCAGCAGTTCCAGGGGAGGCTACACCTTC. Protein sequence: CASSSRGGYTF.

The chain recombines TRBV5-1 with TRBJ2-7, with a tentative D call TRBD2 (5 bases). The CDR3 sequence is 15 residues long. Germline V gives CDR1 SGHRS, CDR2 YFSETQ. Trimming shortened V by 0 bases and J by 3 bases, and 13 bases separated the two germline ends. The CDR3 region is CASSLGRGSYYEQYF. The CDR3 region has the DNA TGCGCCAGCAGCTTGGGACGGGGATCATACTACGAGCAGTACTTC. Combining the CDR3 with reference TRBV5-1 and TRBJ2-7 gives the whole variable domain KAGVTQTPRYLIKTRGQQVTLSCSPISGHRSVSWYQQTPGQGLQFLFEYFSETQRNKGNFPGRFSGRQFSNSRSEMNVSTLELGDSALYLCASSLGRGSYYEQYFGPGTRLTVT.

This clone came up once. CDR3 nucleotide sequence: TGTGCCAGCAGCTCCACAGGGGACGAGCAGTACTTC. Amino acid sequence: CASSSTGDEQYF. This chain links TRBV7-9 with TRBJ2-7; 7 bases are shared with TRBD1. CDR1 and CDR2 (germline): SEHNR, FQNEAQ (reference sequence). Trimming took 4 bases from V and 5 from J; bases not matched to a gene: 2. CDR3 length: 12 residues.

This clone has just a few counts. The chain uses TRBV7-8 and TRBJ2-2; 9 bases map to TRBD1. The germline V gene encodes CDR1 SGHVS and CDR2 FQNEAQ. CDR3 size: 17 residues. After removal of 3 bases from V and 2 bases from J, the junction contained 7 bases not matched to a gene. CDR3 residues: CASSFRDRASNTGELFF. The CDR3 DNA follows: TGTGCCAGCAGCTTCCGGGACAGGGCCTCCAACACCGGGGAGCTGTTTTTT.

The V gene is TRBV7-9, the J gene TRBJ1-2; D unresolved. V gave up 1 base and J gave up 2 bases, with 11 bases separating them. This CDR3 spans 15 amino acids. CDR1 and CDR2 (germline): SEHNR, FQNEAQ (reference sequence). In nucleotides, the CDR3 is TGTGCCAGCAGCTTAGGGAGGGTAGGGAACTATGGCTACACCTTC. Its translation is CASSLGRVGNYGYTF.

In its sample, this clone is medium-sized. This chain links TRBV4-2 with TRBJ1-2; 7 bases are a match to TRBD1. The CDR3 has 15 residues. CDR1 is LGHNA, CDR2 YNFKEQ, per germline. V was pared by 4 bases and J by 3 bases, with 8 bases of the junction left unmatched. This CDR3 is CASSPGQGVDYGYTF. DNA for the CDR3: TGTGCCAGCAGCCCTGGCCAGGGGGTGGACTATGGCTACACCTTC.

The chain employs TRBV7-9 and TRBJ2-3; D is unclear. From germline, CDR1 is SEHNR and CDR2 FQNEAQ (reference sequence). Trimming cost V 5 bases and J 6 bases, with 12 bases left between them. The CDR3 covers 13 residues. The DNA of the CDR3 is TGTGCCAGCAGCCCCCCCCTCGTGGATACGCAGTATTTT. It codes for CASSPPLVDTQYF. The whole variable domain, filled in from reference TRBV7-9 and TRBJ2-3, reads DTGVSQNPRHKITKRGQNVTFRCDPISEHNRLYWYRQTLGQGPEFLTYFQNEAQLEKSRLLSDRFSAERPKGSFSTLEIQRTEQGDSAMYLCASSPPLVDTQYFGPGTRLTVL.

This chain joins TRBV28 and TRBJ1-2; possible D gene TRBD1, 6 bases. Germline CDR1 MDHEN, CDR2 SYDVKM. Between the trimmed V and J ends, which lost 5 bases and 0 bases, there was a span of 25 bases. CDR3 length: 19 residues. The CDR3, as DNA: TGTGCCAGCAGTCCCACTTCTCCTTTATCCGGGACACCTAACTATGGCTACACCTTC. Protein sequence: CASSPTSPLSGTPNYGYTF.

CDR3 sequence: CASSLASSPGETQYF. The CDR3 coding sequence is TGTGCCAGCAGCCTTGCCTCCTCGCCGGGGGAGACCCAGTACTTC. The chain is built from TRBV11-3 and TRBJ2-5; D may be TRBD2 (5 bases). Germline V CDR1 and CDR2: SGHNT, YENEEA. V gave up 5 bases and J gave up 5 bases, with 18 bases separating them. The CDR3 contains 15 residues.

The CDR3 reads CASQGNTEAFF. The DNA of the CDR3 is TGTGCCAGCCAGGGGAACACTGAAGCTTTCTTT. The rearrangement joins TRBV27 to TRBJ1-1; the D gene is possibly TRBD1 (5 bases). Germline loops: CDR1 MNHEY, CDR2 SMNVEV (reference sequence). CDR3 size: 11 residues. Between the trimmed V and J ends, which lost 8 bases and 1 base, there was a span of 5 bases.

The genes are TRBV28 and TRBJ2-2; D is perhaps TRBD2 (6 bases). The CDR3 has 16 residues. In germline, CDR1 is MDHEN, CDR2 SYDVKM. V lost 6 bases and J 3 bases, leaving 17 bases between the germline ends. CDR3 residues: CASSSYRDSYTGELFF. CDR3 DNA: TGTGCCAGCAGCAGTTATCGGGACTCATACACCGGGGAGCTGTTTTTT.